A selection of T cell receptor beta chains follows, all from one sample in a study of Ad26.COV2.S vaccination and SARS-CoV-2 variants. Clones were read by immunoSEQ multiplex PCR, and TCRdb kept only the in-frame ones, dropping some. The table has 350,000 to 500,000 clones, around 90% seen once. Here the sequenced sample was peripheral blood, taken in a trial of Ad26.COV2.S vaccine versus placebo. The receptors were sampled from a person aged 18 to 65 who received the Ad26.COV2.S COVID-19 vaccine or a placebo. Each CDR3 is given with its conserved first and last residue.

j_call v_call cdr3_aa
TRBJ1-4 TRBV18 CASSLYSGQGNEKLFF
TRBJ2-1 TRBV27 CASSAGGSSYNEQFF
TRBJ2-1 TRBV27 CASTPGHPVANEQFF
TRBJ2-1 TRBV10-3 CAISERALEGLAGSQFF
TRBJ2-3 TRBV7-2 CASSLVQREARDTQYF
TRBJ1-2 TRBV28 CASSITGLANYGYTF
TRBJ2-5 TRBV7-9 CASSHGTSGRDRETQYF
TRBJ1-2 TRBV2 CASSDQGISGYTF
TRBJ2-7 TRBV4-3 CASSQHFTGGTGTYEQYF
TRBJ1-6 TRBV28 CASSLNILGGAINSPLHF
TRBJ2-5 TRBV2 CASSVWQGGETQYF
TRBJ2-1 TRBV18 CASSPPSRDEQFF
TRBJ1-5 TRBV4-1 CASSQETLNQPQHF
TRBJ1-4 TRBV2 CASRDGTNEKLFF
TRBJ2-1 TRBV7-9 CASSSGLAGYNEQFF
TRBJ2-7 TRBV4-3 CASSQDPSGLSYEQYF
TRBJ2-4 TRBV28 CASTPRTTQPNKNIQYF
TRBJ2-2 TRBV28 CASSFGQTTGELFF
TRBJ1-2 TRBV29-1 CSVEEDSSYGYTF
TRBJ1-1 TRBV7-8 CASSLTVNTEAFF
TRBJ2-2 TRBV10-1 CASSYGTSDTGELFF
TRBJ2-1 TRBV7-7 CASSINGREDNEQFF
TRBJ1-2 TRBV5-5 CASSLDTPSYGYTF
TRBJ2-7 TRBV6-2/TRBV6-3 CASSYVGDPAEQYF
TRBJ2-7 TRBV14 CASSPRTGVGEQYF
TRBJ2-2 TRBV7-8 CASSAGTRVTGELFF
TRBJ2-1 TRBV4-3 CASSQDSGDEQFF
TRBJ2-7 TRBV27 CASSPGSGRGIFEQYF
TRBJ2-1 TRBV15 CATSGRGTELFYEQFF
TRBJ2-3 TRBV3-1/TRBV3-2 CASSKGLAGVKGTDTQYF
TRBJ1-6 TRBV27 CASTATGGISPLHF
TRBJ2-7 TRBV19 CASSIGDSYEQYF
TRBJ2-6 TRBV7-3 CASSYSGANVLTF
TRBJ2-2 TRBV24-1 CATSDLTGVTGELFF
TRBJ2-7 TRBV6-2/TRBV6-3 CASSPVRIPYEQYF
TRBJ2-4 TRBV7-3 CASSQTAGERRTKNIQYF
TRBJ2-2 TRBV5-1 CASSKLVTGQGGRTGELFF
TRBJ1-5 TRBV19 CASSLSLQGQPQHF